Each of the 19 T cell receptor beta chains below was sequenced from the same sample in a study of OX40 agonist ivuxolimab in advanced cancers. Measured with immunoSEQ multiplex PCR; TCRdb has only the in-frame clones, and not every one. Of over 150,000 clones detected, roughly 94% appear once; the ten largest clones hold around 0.31%. Sample: CD4+ or CD8+ T cells sorted from blood, taken in a trial of the OX40 agonist ivuxolimab. These receptors were taken from an adult with an advanced solid tumor such as melanoma, head and neck, liver or kidney cancer.

Here the CDR3 reads CAIRDRKNIQYF. Written as DNA, the CDR3 is TGTGCCATCCGGGACAGAAAAAACATTCAGTACTTC. The gene calls are TRBV6-5 and TRBJ2-4; TRBD1 matches at 7 bases. The germline CDR1 and CDR2 sequences are MNHEY and SVGAGI. The length of the CDR3 is 12 residues. The trim removed 10 bases at V and 4 bases at J, leaving 4 bases unmatched.

The chain uses TRBV7-8 and TRBJ1-1, with D possibly being TRBD1 (6 bases). The V and J ends lost 2 bases and 1 base respectively, with 11 bases between them. The CDR3 sequence is 15 residues long. Germline values: CDR1 SGHVS, CDR2 FQNEAQ. The CDR3: CASSLTETGNTEAFF. Written as DNA, the CDR3 is TGTGCCAGCAGCTTAACGGAGACAGGGAACACTGAAGCTTTCTTT.

The chain combines TRBV7-9 with TRBJ1-2; no clear D. This CDR3 comprises 14 residues. Germline V CDR1 and CDR2: SEHNR, FQNEAQ (reference sequence). Trimming cost V 1 base and J 6 bases, with 12 bases left between them. CDR3 sequence: CASSLDVAHHGYTF. CDR3 nucleotide sequence: TGTGCCAGCAGCTTAGACGTGGCGCACCATGGCTACACCTTC.

V is TRBV2 and J is TRBJ2-2, with 12 nucleotides matching TRBD2. The ends lost 7 bases at V and 8 bases at J; junction bases unmatched: 17. The V gene's germline CDR1 is SNHLY and CDR2 FYNNEI. This CDR3 is 18 amino acids long. CDR3 amino acids: CASKDPQLAGGLKGELFF. CDR3 DNA sequence: TGTGCCAGCAAGGACCCCCAACTAGCGGGGGGTTTAAAGGGGGAGCTGTTTTTT.

The chain employs TRBV10-1 and TRBJ2-1, with 10 bases that match TRBD2. This CDR3 comprises 17 residues. The germline gives CDR1 WNHNN, CDR2 SYGVQD (reference sequence). The trim removed 0 bases at V and 2 bases at J, leaving 4 bases unmatched. The CDR3, as DNA: TGCGCCAGCAGTGAGTCATCCCTAGCGGGGGCCTACAATGAGCAGTTCTTC. Amino acid sequence: CASSESSLAGAYNEQFF.

The chain couples TRBV11-3 to TRBJ1-6; TRBD1 agrees at 8 bases. There are 13 residues in the CDR3. Trimming removed 4 bases from V and 7 bases from J; junction bases left unmatched: 0. Germline CDR1 reads SGHNT; CDR2 reads YENEEA. The CDR3 loop is CASSSGGNSPLHF. In DNA form, the CDR3 reads TGTGCCAGCAGCTCAGGGGGCAATTCACCCCTCCACTTT.

The chain's CDR3 is CASSLDLAGVGFYEQYF. CDR3 nucleotides: TGTGCCAGCAGCTTGGATCTAGCGGGAGTGGGTTTTTACGAGCAGTACTTC. The chain combines TRBV5-4 with TRBJ2-7; 10 bases map to TRBD2. CDR1 is SGHNT, CDR2 YYREEE, per germline (reference sequence). This CDR3 has 17 residues. V was clipped by 0 bases and J by 4 bases; unmatched bases: 10.

V usage is TRBV9 and J usage is TRBJ2-3; D remains ambiguous. Germline V gene data show CDR1 as SGDLS and CDR2 as YYNGEE. This CDR3 has 16 amino acids. V lost 4 bases to trimming and J lost 4 bases, with 19 bases between them. The CDR3: CASSPHGPQWPDTQYF. CDR3 sequence (DNA): TGTGCCAGCAGCCCCCACGGGCCCCAATGGCCAGATACGCAGTATTTT.

CDR3 loop: CASSQDWAQSGYTF. The CDR3 DNA reads TGCGCCAGCAGCCAAGATTGGGCCCAGAGTGGCTACACCTTC. This chain connects TRBV4-3 to TRBJ1-2; no reliable D call. CDR1 is LGHNA and CDR2 is YSLEER in the germline V gene. V lost 0 bases to trimming and J lost 7 bases, with 12 bases between them. The CDR3 loop spans 14 amino acids.

This rearrangement joins TRBV4-3 to TRBJ2-5; D is perhaps TRBD2 (6 bases). The closer fit of TRBJ2-7 to the DNA end suggests the J call may be wrong. Germline-derived CDR1 and CDR2 are LGHNA and YSLEER. The CDR3 sequence is 18 residues long. Here the CDR3 reads CASSQVTSRGTPSYEQYF. Here the CDR3 DNA reads TGCGCCAGCAGCCAAGTTACCAGCCGCGGGACGCCTTCCTACGAGCAGTACTTC.

The chain links TRBV20-1 to TRBJ2-5; D gene unclear. The CDR3 length is 11 residues. From germline, CDR1 is DFQATT and CDR2 SNEGSKA (reference sequence). V lost 5 bases, J lost 1 base, and 5 bases lay in between. CDR3 loop: CSAVLQETQYF. CDR3 DNA sequence: TGCAGTGCTGTCCTCCAAGAGACCCAGTACTTC.

V gene TRBV7-2 combines with J gene TRBJ1-4; TRBD1 aligns across 7 bases. Unmatched junction bases numbered 4, after V lost 5 bases and J lost 10 bases. The CDR3 has 12 amino acids. CDR1 and CDR2 (germline): SGHTA, FQGNSA. The chain's CDR3 is CASSDPGGKLFF. CDR3 sequence (DNA): TGTGCCAGCAGCGACCCAGGGGGAAAACTGTTTTTT. The variable domain in full, with the rest retrieved from reference TRBV7-2 and TRBJ1-4, is GAGVSQSPSNKVTEKGKDVELRCDPISGHTALYWYRQSLGQGLEFLIYFQGNSAPDKSGLPSDRFSAERTGGSVSTLTIQRTQQEDSAVYLCASSDPGGKLFFGSGTQLSVL.

V gene TRBV18 combines with J gene TRBJ1-4, with 8 bases that match TRBD1. Germline CDR1 reads KGHSH; CDR2 reads LQKENI. The trim removed 3 bases at V and 4 bases at J, leaving 4 bases unmatched. The CDR3 covers 15 residues. DNA for the CDR3: TGTGCCAGCTCACCTGGACAGGGAGGTAATGAAAAACTGTTTTTT. The encoded protein is CASSPGQGGNEKLFF.

The chain combines TRBV6-5 with TRBJ1-4, with D perhaps matching TRBD1 (6 bases). The V end lost 2 bases, the J end lost 8 bases, and 12 bases lay between the germline ends. Germline CDR1 MNHEY, CDR2 SVGAGI. CDR3 size: 14 residues. The CDR3 DNA reads TGTGCCAGCAGTTACGGCAACAGGGCGGAAAAACTGTTTTTT. Protein: CASSYGNRAEKLFF.

The chain recombines TRBV9 with TRBJ2-5; D not resolved. V was clipped by 0 bases and J by 2 bases, with 11 bases between them. This CDR3 spans 15 amino acids. Germline CDR1 is SGDLS and CDR2 is YYNGEE. The CDR3 bases are TGTGCCAGCAGCGTAGACCCAGGCCCTCAAGAGACCCAGTACTTC. It is translated as CASSVDPGPQETQYF.

This clone occurred a few times. The genes are TRBV5-1 and TRBJ1-1, with D uncertain. Germline loops: CDR1 SGHRS, CDR2 YFSETQ. V gave up 4 bases and J gave up 9 bases, with 16 bases separating them. The CDR3 sequence is 13 residues long. The CDR3 is CASSPIEGTKAFF. CDR3 bases: TGCGCCAGCAGCCCCATCGAGGGCACGAAAGCTTTCTTT.

The gene calls are TRBV6-1 and TRBJ1-1; the D gene is possibly TRBD1 (6 bases). The CDR3 is 15 residues long. Per germline, CDR1 MNHNS and CDR2 SASEGT. Trimming removed 6 bases at V and 4 bases at J, with 18 bases between. The CDR3 sequence is CASRSDRIGSTEAFF. The CDR3 nucleotides read TGTGCCAGCAGATCTGACAGGATTGGGAGCACTGAAGCTTTCTTT.

The chain employs TRBV9 and TRBJ2-2, with 8 bases identical to TRBD2. V lost 4 bases to trimming and J lost 7 bases; unmatched junction nucleotides: 6. The CDR3 length is 14 residues. Germline CDR1 SGDLS, CDR2 YYNGEE. The CDR3 bases are TGTGCCAGCAGCCCCACGGGGGGGGTCGGGGAGCTGTTTTTT. Amino acids: CASSPTGGVGELFF.

This clone was seen just once. The V gene is TRBV9, the J gene TRBJ1-6; D unclear. The germline V gene encodes CDR1 SGDLS and CDR2 YYNGEE. With 0 bases removed from V and 9 bases from J, the gap between germline ends came to 13 bases. This CDR3 is built from 15 residues. The CDR3 coding sequence is TGTGCCAGCAGCGTAGGGGGTCAGTTTCCTTCACCCCTCCACTTT. Translating gives CASSVGGQFPSPLHF. The full variable domain, completed using reference TRBV9 and TRBJ1-6, is DSGVTQTPKHLITATGQRVTLRCSPRSGDLSVYWYQQSLDQGLQFLIQYYNGEERAKGNILERFSAQQFPDLHSELNLSSLELGDSALYFCASSVGGQFPSPLHFGNGTRLTVT.